The clone carrying this T cell receptor (beta chain) was found once. This sample stems from a study of T cell changes during pregnancy in multiple sclerosis. Assay: immunoSEQ multiplex PCR; the TCRdb copy retains only in-frame clones and omits some. This sample carries about 50,000 clones, around 90% of them seen once, and the ten largest clones take 0.27%. CDR1 is SGHRS and CDR2 is YFSETQ in the germline V gene. This CDR3 region has 15 residues. V dropped 4 bases and J dropped 0 bases, with 12 bases sitting between them. This TCR was sampled from a female donor with multiple sclerosis, enrolled in a pregnancy study. This specimen consisted of CD4+ T cells from peripheral blood mononuclear cells, obtained in the second trimester of pregnancy. The rearrangement links TRBV5-1 to TRBJ2-3; no clear D. CDR3 DNA sequence: TGCGCCAGCAGCCCAGGCTCCGAAAGCACAGATACGCAGTATTTT. Translated: CASSPGSESTDTQYF.